Listed below are T cell receptor beta chains from one sample, sequenced in a study of identical twins. TCRdb reprocessed the 5' RACE reads with MiXCR, giving one entry per CDR3 protein. This sample has 540,000 or so distinct CDR3 sequences; approximately 20% occur once, and the top ten carry 0.4% to 0.6%. This sample also belongs to another study, concerning yellow fever vaccine responses in identical twins.

Sequencing was done on a sample of CD4+ T cells sorted from blood. Source of these receptors: a woman between 18 and 29 years old in good health. Both conserved end residues are part of each CDR3. A D gene is named only where the DNA matches it firmly. The listing skips clone size in some rows; elsewhere it reads once, few, many or a size class.

J: TRBJ2-7
V: TRBV29-1
D: -
size: -
DNA: TGCAGCGTTGTTGGCATCTCCTACGAGCAGTACTTC
CDR3: CSVVGISYEQYF

J: TRBJ1-2
V: TRBV12-3/TRBV12-4
D: -
size: -
DNA: TGTGCCAGCAGTTTTAAGGGTTCAGTGGGGGGGAACTATGGCTACACCTTC
CDR3: CASSFKGSVGGNYGYTF

J: TRBJ1-5
V: TRBV19
D: -
size: -
DNA: TGTGCCAGTAGTCAATCCGGGGGCGCGGGTCAGCCCCAGCATTTT
CDR3: CASSQSGGAGQPQHF

J: TRBJ1-1
V: TRBV6-1
D: -
size: -
DNA: TGTGCCAGCAGAAAATTACCGAGGCCTGAAGCTTTCTTT
CDR3: CASRKLPRPEAFF

J: TRBJ2-1
V: TRBV6-1
D: TRBD2
size: -
DNA: TGTGCCAGCAAACCTAGCGGGGGTTTTGATGAGCAGTTCTTC
CDR3: CASKPSGGFDEQFF

J: TRBJ2-1
V: TRBV25-1
D: TRBD2
size: -
DNA: TGTGCCAGCAGTGAATATCTAGCGGGGGGGGAAAATGAGCAGTTCTTC
CDR3: CASSEYLAGGENEQFF

J: TRBJ2-7
V: TRBV7-2
D: TRBD2
size: -
DNA: TGTGCCAGCAGCTTACTAGCGGGAGAGCATTACGAGCAGTACTTC
CDR3: CASSLLAGEHYEQYF

J: TRBJ2-2
V: TRBV5-1
D: -
size: -
DNA: TGCGCCAGCAGCCCAGGACAACACACCGGGGAGCTGTTTTTT
CDR3: CASSPGQHTGELFF

J: TRBJ1-6
V: TRBV5-6
D: TRBD1
size: -
DNA: TGTGCCAGCAGCTTGTTGGACAGGGGGCTTTCACCCCTCCACTTT
CDR3: CASSLLDRGLSPLHF

J: TRBJ2-3
V: TRBV20-1
D: TRBD2
size: few
DNA: TGCAGTGTTAATAGCGGGTTCAGCACAGATACGCAGTATTTT
CDR3: CSVNSGFSTDTQYF

J: TRBJ2-1
V: TRBV2
D: -
size: -
DNA: TGTGCCAGCAGTGAGAGGGGTTACAATGAGCAGTTCTTC
CDR3: CASSERGYNEQFF

J: TRBJ2-2
V: TRBV7-3
D: TRBD1
size: once
DNA: TGTGCCAGCAGCTCCCACAGGGGCAACGGGGAGCTGTTTTTT
CDR3: CASSSHRGNGELFF

J: TRBJ2-1
V: TRBV27
D: -
size: few
DNA: TGTGCCAGCAGTTTACCCTACGTCGGTGAGCAGTTCTTC
CDR3: CASSLPYVGEQFF

J: TRBJ2-7
V: TRBV3-1
D: TRBD2
size: -
DNA: TGTGCCAGCAGCCAAGGTCGGGCGGGAGTCCGCGAGCAGTACTTC
CDR3: CASSQGRAGVREQYF

J: TRBJ2-5
V: TRBV5-6
D: -
size: -
DNA: TGTGCCAGCAGCTTGGAACCAATGGGGACCCAGTACTTC
CDR3: CASSLEPMGTQYF

J: TRBJ2-1
V: TRBV3-1
D: -
size: few
DNA: TGTGCCAGCAGCCAAGGGATCCTGAGCTCCTACAATGAGCAGTTCTTC
CDR3: CASSQGILSSYNEQFF

J: TRBJ2-2
V: TRBV4-1
D: -
size: few
DNA: TGCGCCAGCAGCCAAGGTTGGGGCCCGAACACCGGGGAGCTGTTTTTT
CDR3: CASSQGWGPNTGELFF

J: TRBJ2-3
V: TRBV7-2
D: -
size: -
DNA: TGTGCCAGCAGCTTAGTGTTTAGCGGCCGCACAGATACGCAGTATTTT
CDR3: CASSLVFSGRTDTQYF

J: TRBJ1-6
V: TRBV18
D: TRBD1
size: -
DNA: TGTGCCAGCTCAGTTGACAGGGCTTTCAATAATTCACCCCTCCACTTT
CDR3: CASSVDRAFNNSPLHF

J: TRBJ2-5
V: TRBV5-1
D: -
size: many
DNA: TGCGCCAGCAGCTCCGGCAGGGATGAGACCCAGTACTTC
CDR3: CASSSGRDETQYF

J: TRBJ1-1
V: TRBV12-3/TRBV12-4
D: -
size: few
DNA: TGTGCCAGCAGTTCCCGGGCGGTGAGCACTGAAGCTTTCTTT
CDR3: CASSSRAVSTEAFF

J: TRBJ1-1
V: TRBV7-2
D: -
size: -
DNA: TGTGCCAGCAGTCCAACAGGATGGAACACTGAAGCTTTCTTT
CDR3: CASSPTGWNTEAFF

J: TRBJ2-5
V: TRBV7-9
D: TRBD1
size: -
DNA: TGTGCCAGCAGCCCTAGGGGACAGGGCGAAGAGACCCAGTACTTC
CDR3: CASSPRGQGEETQYF

J: TRBJ2-1
V: TRBV6-1
D: TRBD2
size: -
DNA: TGTGCCAGCAGTGAAGATGTTAGCGGGGGGGTGGAGTTCTTC
CDR3: CASSEDVSGGVEFF

J: TRBJ1-6
V: TRBV6-6
D: -
size: -
DNA: TGTGCCAGCAGTCCACCTCCGCTTTCACCCCTCCACTTT
CDR3: CASSPPPLSPLHF

J: TRBJ2-7
V: TRBV4-1
D: TRBD1
size: -
DNA: TGCGCCAGCAGCCAAGTGGGGAAGGGACAGCCCGATCTGTGGCCTTACGAGCAGTACTTC
CDR3: CASSQVGKGQPDLWPYEQYF

J: TRBJ2-2
V: TRBV7-2
D: TRBD2
size: -
DNA: TGTGCCAGCAGCCCTACTAGCGGGAGGCCCGTCGGGGAGCTGTTTTTT
CDR3: CASSPTSGRPVGELFF

J: TRBJ2-7
V: TRBV5-1
D: TRBD2
size: -
DNA: TGCGCCAGCAGCCCACCGGGACTAGCGACCAAGCGCGAGCAGTACTTC
CDR3: CASSPPGLATKREQYF

J: TRBJ2-3
V: TRBV20-1
D: TRBD1
size: -
DNA: TGCAGTGCTAGACCTCAAGGGGGCCTCACAGATACGCAGTATTTT
CDR3: CSARPQGGLTDTQYF

J: TRBJ2-3
V: TRBV5-1
D: TRBD2
size: -
DNA: TGCGCCAGTGTTAGCGGGGTTGGGGAAGATACGCAGTATTTT
CDR3: CASVSGVGEDTQYF

J: TRBJ2-1
V: TRBV13
D: -
size: -
DNA: TGTGCCAGCAGCTTAGCACGGGTTGAGAATGAGCAGTTCTTC
CDR3: CASSLARVENEQFF

J: TRBJ2-5
V: TRBV12-3/TRBV12-4
D: TRBD1
size: -
DNA: TGTGCCAGCATGAAGACAGGGGGAGAGACCCAGTACTTC
CDR3: CASMKTGGETQYF

J: TRBJ2-3
V: TRBV20-1
D: -
size: -
DNA: TGCAGTGCTAGTTTAGGCCGGCATACCATCACAGATACGCAGTATTTT
CDR3: CSASLGRHTITDTQYF

J: TRBJ1-6
V: TRBV12-3/TRBV12-4
D: -
size: few
DNA: TGTGCCAGCAGTTTTATACGGTCACCCCTCCACTTT
CDR3: CASSFIRSPLHF

J: TRBJ1-1
V: TRBV25-1
D: TRBD1
size: -
DNA: TGTGCCAGCAGTAATGGGGGAAGGACAGGGGAGGACACTGAAGCTTTCTTT
CDR3: CASSNGGRTGEDTEAFF

J: TRBJ2-1
V: TRBV15
D: -
size: few
DNA: TGTGCCACCAGCAGAGTGATCGACAATGAGCAGTTCTTC
CDR3: CATSRVIDNEQFF

J: TRBJ2-7
V: TRBV28
D: -
size: few
DNA: TGTGCCAGCAGTCGATGGTACGAGCAGTACTTC
CDR3: CASSRWYEQYF

J: TRBJ2-1
V: TRBV20-1
D: -
size: -
DNA: TGCAGTGCTAGTGGGCCAGTCTATGAGCAGTTCTTC
CDR3: CSASGPVYEQFF

J: TRBJ2-1
V: TRBV5-1
D: -
size: -
DNA: TGCGCCAGCAGCTTCTCGACGACAAAGGACAATGAGCAGTTCTTC
CDR3: CASSFSTTKDNEQFF

J: TRBJ1-3
V: TRBV12-3/TRBV12-4
D: -
size: few
DNA: TGTGCCAGCGAGGGTCACACCATATATTTT
CDR3: CASEGHTIYF

J: TRBJ2-1
V: TRBV12-5
D: -
size: -
DNA: TGTGCTAGTGGAGTGGGACCCTACAATGAGCAGTTCTTC
CDR3: CASGVGPYNEQFF

J: TRBJ1-1
V: TRBV12-5
D: -
size: once
DNA: TGTGCTAGTGGTTCCCCGGTGGACACTGAAGCTTTCTTT
CDR3: CASGSPVDTEAFF

J: TRBJ2-3
V: TRBV19
D: -
size: few
DNA: TGTGCCAGTAGTATAGTAGGGCGTACGCAGTATTTT
CDR3: CASSIVGRTQYF

J: TRBJ2-1
V: TRBV5-1
D: -
size: -
DNA: TGCGCCAGCAGCAATCTAGCGTACAATGAGCAGTTCTTC
CDR3: CASSNLAYNEQFF